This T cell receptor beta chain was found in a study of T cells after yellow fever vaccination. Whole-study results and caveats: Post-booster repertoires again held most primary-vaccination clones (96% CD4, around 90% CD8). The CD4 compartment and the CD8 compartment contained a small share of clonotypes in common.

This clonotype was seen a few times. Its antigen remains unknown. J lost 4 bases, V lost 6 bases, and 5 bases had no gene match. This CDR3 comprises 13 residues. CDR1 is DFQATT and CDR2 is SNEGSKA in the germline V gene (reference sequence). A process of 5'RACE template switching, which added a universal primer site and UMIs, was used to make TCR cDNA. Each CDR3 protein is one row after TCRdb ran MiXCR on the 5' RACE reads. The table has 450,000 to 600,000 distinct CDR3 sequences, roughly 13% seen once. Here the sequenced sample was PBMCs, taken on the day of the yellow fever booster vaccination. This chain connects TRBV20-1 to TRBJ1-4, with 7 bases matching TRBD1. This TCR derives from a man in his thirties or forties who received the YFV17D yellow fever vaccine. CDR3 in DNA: TGCAGTGCCCAGACAGGGAATAATGAAAAACTGTTTTTT. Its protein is CSAQTGNNEKLFF.